This T cell receptor beta chain emerged from a study of identical twins. Template switching introduced a universal primer site, and the cDNA bore unique molecular identifiers. One entry per CDR3 protein, called by TCRdb with MiXCR from the 5' RACE reads. The data hold about 460,000 distinct CDR3 sequences, with 12% to 15% observed a single time. Note on this clonotype: Its specificity is not known.

Germline V gene data show CDR1 as MNHEY and CDR2 as SVGAGI. With 2 bases removed from V and 0 bases from J, the gap between germline ends came to 4 bases. There are 13 residues in the CDR3. Findings and caveats of the study: Model-predicted out-of-frame TCR alpha sharing fell below observed values in monozygotic twins. For cord blood, abundant beta clonotypes had fewer insertions, unlike memory repertoires, which showed none. Researchers reported weaker excess twin sharing in beta out-of-frame sequences.

This sample also appeared in a second study, on yellow fever vaccine responses in identical twins.

The sequence derives from a woman aged 18-29 years in good health. V gene TRBV6-5 combines with J gene TRBJ1-1, with no clear D. Sequenced input: CD4+ T cells sorted from blood. Here the CDR3 reads CASSYNVNTEAFF. In DNA, the CDR3 is TGTGCCAGCAGTTACAACGTGAACACTGAAGCTTTCTTT.